This TCR beta chain is from a study of CD8 T cells in ankylosing spondylitis. Study-wide findings and caveats: What seemed typical of ankylosing spondylitis blood was a TCR beta motif built from under 10 highly homologous variants.

On this clonotype itself: The antigen is not known.

By quantitative 5'-RACE with molecular barcodes, the TCR beta libraries were made. TCRdb used MiXCR to reprocess the 5' RACE reads, holding one entry per CDR3 protein. The repertoire has 750,000 to 850,000 distinct CDR3 sequences, 10% to 15% of them found once; the top ten carry under 0.6%. The sequencing sample was made of blood, either unsorted or a sorted T cell fraction (not recorded which). This sequence was found in a male donor with ankylosing spondylitis.

DNA for the CDR3: TGCAGTGTGGGGGGACAGGGTATAGGGGGCCCCTACAATGAGCAGTTCTTC. Encoded protein: CSVGGQGIGGPYNEQFF. The chain carries TRBV20-1 and TRBJ2-1, with 9 bases lining up with TRBD1. V lost 7 bases and J lost 2; bases outside the gene matches: 15. This CDR3 has 17 residues. In germline, CDR1 is DFQATT, CDR2 SNEGSKA (reference sequence).